The sequence of this T cell receptor (beta chain) was determined in a study of human T cells and chemical hapten exposure (dated by TCRdb to about 2021). For context, the study as a whole: Libraries were pooled for sequencing, and variation in per-sample TCR yields was attributed mainly to small differences in library volumes within the pool. Peripheral blood TCR repertoire changes were tracked in vivo in alopecia patients during primary and secondary sensitization to the hapten diphenylcyclopropenone (DPC).

Total RNA was extracted from unfractionated whole blood collected in Tempus Blood RNA tubes. Five healthy volunteers served as TCR sequencing controls and were bled at day 0, 2 weeks and 6 weeks. During library preparation, unique molecular identifiers were attached to individual cDNA molecules so that TCRs could be counted in a quantitative, reproducible way. For every blood RNA sample, sequencing covered both the TCR alpha and TCR beta chains. In the paper's pipeline: A median of about 87,000 TCRs per sample was observed, with a range of about 20,000 to 750,000. The Decombinator software suite was used to annotate V, J and CDR3 in the TCR reads. For the PS versus PT1 abundance plots, all samples were subsampled to the same number of TCRs (28,000). TCRs were defined as expanded if absent before sensitization and observed at least eight times at the 2-week time point. The raw public reads went through TCRdb reprocessing: fastp at Q25, MiXCR clone calling, in-frame beta chains kept. Every CDR3 protein is listed once, alongside the most common genes and DNA of its rows. The V and J calls here are based on TCRdb, not the publication. In this sample the table shows around 120,000 distinct CDR3 sequences, 8.5% to 9% of which occur a single time. The ten largest clones represent about 1.4% of the sample.

The research as a whole found: Repeated subsampling changed both the strength of the expansion versus patch-test correlation and the threshold at which the correlation became significant. DPC sensitization did not change the number of TCRs with a frequency above 1 in 1000, and there was no evidence of changes in global repertoire structure.

The CDR3 has 15 amino acids, counting the end cysteine and phenylalanine. Only the CDR3 part of the read is kept: 45 bases, read in frame from the first base. The germline V gene sets CDR1 to MGHRA and CDR2 to YSYEKL. V trim: 5 bases; J trim: 11 bases; unmatched bases: 11. This clonotype was picked up a small number of times. The antigen this receptor binds is unknown. Base quality data are lacking; no much larger clone is found one base away. The source of this sequence is a human donor in good health. Some clones in this sample may be carry-over from other donors' samples. Donor details come from another sample of the same person, matched by shared clones. This sequence uses TRBV4-1 and TRBJ2-3, and 12 bases in between align with TRBD2. The material sequenced was whole blood. The CDR3 reads CASSAGLAGASGQYF. The DNA sequence reads TGCGCCAGCAGCGCGGGACTAGCGGGCGCAAGTGGGCAGTATTTT.